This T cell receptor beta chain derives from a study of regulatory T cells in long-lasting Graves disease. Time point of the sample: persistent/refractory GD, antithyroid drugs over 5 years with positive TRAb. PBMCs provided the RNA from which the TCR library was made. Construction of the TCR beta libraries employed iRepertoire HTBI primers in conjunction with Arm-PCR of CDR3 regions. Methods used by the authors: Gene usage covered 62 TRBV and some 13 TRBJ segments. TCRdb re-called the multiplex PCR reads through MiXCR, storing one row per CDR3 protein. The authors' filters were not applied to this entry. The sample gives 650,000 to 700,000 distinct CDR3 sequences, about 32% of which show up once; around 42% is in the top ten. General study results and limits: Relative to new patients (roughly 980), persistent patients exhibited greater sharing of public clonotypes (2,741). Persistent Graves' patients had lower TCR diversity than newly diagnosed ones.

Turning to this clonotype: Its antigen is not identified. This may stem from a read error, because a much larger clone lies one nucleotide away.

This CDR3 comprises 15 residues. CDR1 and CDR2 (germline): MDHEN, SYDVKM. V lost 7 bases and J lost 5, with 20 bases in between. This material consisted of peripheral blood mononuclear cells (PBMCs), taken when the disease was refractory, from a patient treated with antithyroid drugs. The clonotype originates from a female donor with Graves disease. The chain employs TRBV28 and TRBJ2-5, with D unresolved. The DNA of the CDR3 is TGTGCCAGCACTCCCCGTCGCCCGGCATTTGAGACCCAGTACTTC. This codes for CASTPRRPAFETQYF.